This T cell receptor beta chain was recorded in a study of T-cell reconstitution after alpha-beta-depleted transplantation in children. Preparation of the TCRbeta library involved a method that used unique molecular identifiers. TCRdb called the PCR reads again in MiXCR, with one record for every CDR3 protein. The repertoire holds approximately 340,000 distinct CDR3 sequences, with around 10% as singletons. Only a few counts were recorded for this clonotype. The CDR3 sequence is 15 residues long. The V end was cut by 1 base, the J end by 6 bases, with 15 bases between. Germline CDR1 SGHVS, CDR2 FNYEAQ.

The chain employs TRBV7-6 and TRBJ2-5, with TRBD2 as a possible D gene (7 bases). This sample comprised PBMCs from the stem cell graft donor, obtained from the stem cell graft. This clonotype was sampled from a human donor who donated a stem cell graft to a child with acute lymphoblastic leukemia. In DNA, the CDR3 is TGTGCCAGCAGCTTAGAAGGGGGGGCTGTACAGACCCAGTACTTC. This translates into CASSLEGGAVQTQYF.